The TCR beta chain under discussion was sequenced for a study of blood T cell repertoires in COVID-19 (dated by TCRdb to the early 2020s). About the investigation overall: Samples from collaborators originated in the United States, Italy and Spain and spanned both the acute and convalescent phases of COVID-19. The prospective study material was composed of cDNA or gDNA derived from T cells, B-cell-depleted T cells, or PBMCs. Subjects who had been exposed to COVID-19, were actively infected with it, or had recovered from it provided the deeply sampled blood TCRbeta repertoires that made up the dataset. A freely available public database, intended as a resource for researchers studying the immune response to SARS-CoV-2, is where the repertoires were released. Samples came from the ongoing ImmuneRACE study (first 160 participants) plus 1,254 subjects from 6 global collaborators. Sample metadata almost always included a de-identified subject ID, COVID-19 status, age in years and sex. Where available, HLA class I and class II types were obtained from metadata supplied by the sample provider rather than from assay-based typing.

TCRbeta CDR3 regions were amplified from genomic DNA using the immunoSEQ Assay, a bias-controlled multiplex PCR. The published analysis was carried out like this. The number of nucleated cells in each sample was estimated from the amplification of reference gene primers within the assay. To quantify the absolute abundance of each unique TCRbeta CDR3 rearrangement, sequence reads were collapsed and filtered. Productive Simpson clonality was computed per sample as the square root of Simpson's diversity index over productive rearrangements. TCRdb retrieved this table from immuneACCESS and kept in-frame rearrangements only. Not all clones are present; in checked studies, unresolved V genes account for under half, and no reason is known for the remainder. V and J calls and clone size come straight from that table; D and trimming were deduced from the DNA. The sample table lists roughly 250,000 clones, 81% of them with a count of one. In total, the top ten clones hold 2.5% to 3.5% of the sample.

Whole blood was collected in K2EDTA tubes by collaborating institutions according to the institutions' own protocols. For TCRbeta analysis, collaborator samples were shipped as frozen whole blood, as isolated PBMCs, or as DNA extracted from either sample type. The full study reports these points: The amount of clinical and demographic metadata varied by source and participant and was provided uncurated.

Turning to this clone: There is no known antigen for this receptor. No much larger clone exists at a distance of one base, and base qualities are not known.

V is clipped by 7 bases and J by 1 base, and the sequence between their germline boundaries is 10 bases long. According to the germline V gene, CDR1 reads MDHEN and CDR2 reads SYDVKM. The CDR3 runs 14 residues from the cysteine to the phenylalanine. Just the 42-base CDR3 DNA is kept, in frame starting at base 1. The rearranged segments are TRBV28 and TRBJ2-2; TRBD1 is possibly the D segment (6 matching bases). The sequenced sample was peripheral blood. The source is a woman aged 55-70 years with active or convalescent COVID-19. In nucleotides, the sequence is TGTGCCAGCACCACAGGGTGGAACACCGGGGAGCTGTTTTTT. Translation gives CASTTGWNTGELFF.